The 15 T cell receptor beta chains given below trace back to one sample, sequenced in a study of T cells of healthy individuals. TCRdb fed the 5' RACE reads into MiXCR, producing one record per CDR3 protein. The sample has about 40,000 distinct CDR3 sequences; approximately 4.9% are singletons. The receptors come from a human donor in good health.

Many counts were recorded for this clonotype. The CDR3 DNA reads TGTGCCAGCAGTTTAACAGGGGTGGGTGAGCAGTACTTC. Its translation is CASSLTGVGEQYF. The V call is TRBV2, the J call TRBJ2-7; TRBD1 agrees at 7 bases. The CDR3 contains 13 residues. CDR1 SNHLY and CDR2 FYNNEI come from the germline V gene. Trimming took 5 bases from V and 7 from J; bases not matched to a gene: 8. The variable domain in full, completed from reference TRBV2 and TRBJ2-7, reads EPEVTQTPSHQVTQMGQEVILRCVPISNHLYFYWYRQILGQKVEFLVSFYNNEISEKSEIFDDQFSVERPDGSNFTLKIRSTKLEDSAMYFCASSLTGVGEQYFGPGTRLTVT.

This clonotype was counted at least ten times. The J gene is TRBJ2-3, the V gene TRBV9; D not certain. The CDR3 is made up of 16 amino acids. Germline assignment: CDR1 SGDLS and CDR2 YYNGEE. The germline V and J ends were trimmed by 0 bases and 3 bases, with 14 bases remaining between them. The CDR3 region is CASSVEGRHMTDTQYF. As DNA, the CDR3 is TGTGCCAGCAGCGTAGAAGGACGGCATATGACAGATACGCAGTATTTT. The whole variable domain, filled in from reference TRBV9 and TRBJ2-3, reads DSGVTQTPKHLITATGQRVTLRCSPRSGDLSVYWYQQSLDQGLQFLIQYYNGEERAKGNILERFSAQQFPDLHSELNLSSLELGDSALYFCASSVEGRHMTDTQYFGPGTRLTVL.

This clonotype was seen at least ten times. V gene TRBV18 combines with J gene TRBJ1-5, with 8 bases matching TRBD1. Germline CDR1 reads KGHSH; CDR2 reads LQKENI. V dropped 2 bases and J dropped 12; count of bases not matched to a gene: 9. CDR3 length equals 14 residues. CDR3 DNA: TGTGCCAGCTCACCAGGACAGGGCCCGGAGAGCCAGCATTTT. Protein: CASSPGQGPESQHF.

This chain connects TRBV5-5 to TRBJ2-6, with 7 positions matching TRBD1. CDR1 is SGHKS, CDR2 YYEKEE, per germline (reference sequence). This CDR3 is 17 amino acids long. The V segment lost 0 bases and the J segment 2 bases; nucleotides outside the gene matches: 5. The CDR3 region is CASSLGTGGPGANVLTF. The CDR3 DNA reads TGTGCCAGCAGCTTGGGGACAGGTGGGCCTGGGGCCAACGTCCTGACTTTC.

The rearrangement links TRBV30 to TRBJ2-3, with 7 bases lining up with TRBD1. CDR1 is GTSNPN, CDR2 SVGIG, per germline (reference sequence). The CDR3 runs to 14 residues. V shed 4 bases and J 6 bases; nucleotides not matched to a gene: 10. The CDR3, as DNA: TGTGCCTGGATTAAGGGGGCTCCCCAGGATACGCAGTATTTT. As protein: CAWIKGAPQDTQYF.

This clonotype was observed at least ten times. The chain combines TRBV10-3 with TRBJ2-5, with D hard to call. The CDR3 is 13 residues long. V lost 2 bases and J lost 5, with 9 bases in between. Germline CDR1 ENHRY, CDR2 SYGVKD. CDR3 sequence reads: CAISERAMETQYF. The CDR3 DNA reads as TGTGCCATCAGTGAGCGGGCGATGGAGACCCAGTACTTC.

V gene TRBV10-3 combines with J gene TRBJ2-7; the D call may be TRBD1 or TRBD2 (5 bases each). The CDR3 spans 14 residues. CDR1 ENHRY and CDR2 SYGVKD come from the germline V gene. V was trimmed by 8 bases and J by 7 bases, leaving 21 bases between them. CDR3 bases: TGTGCCATCGCCGAGGGGTATAATCTACGGGAGCAGTACTTC. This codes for CAIAEGYNLREQYF.

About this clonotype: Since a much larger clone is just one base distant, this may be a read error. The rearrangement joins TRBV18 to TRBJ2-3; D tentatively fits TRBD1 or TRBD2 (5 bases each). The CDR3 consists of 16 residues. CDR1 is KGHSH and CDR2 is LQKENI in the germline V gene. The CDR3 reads CSSSPTPGADTDTQYF. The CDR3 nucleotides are TGTTCCAGCTCACCTACCCCCGGGGCCGACACAGATACGCAGTATTTT.

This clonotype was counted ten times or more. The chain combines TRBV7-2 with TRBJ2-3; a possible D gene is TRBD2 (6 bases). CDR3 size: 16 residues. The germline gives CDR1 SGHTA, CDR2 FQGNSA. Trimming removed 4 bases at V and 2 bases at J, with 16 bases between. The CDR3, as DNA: TGTGCCAGCAGCTCCTCTGGTAGCGGACTCACAGATACGCAGTATTTT. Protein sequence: CASSSSGSGLTDTQYF.

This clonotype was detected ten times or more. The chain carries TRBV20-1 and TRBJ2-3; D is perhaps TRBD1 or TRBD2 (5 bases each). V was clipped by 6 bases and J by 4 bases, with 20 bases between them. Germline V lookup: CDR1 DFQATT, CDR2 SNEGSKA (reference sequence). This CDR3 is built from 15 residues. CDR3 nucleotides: TGCAGTGCCGTACCGGGACGACAGTCTTCAGATACGCAGTATTTT. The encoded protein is CSAVPGRQSSDTQYF.

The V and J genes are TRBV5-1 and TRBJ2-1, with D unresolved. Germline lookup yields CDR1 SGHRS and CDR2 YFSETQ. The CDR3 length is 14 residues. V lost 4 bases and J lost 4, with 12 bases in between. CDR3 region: CASSVGSDYNEQFF. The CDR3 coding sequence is TGCGCCAGCAGCGTTGGATCCGATTACAATGAGCAGTTCTTC. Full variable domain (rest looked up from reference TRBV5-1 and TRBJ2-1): KAGVTQTPRYLIKTRGQQVTLSCSPISGHRSVSWYQQTPGQGLQFLFEYFSETQRNKGNFPGRFSGRQFSNSRSEMNVSTLELGDSALYLCASSVGSDYNEQFFGPGTRLTVL.

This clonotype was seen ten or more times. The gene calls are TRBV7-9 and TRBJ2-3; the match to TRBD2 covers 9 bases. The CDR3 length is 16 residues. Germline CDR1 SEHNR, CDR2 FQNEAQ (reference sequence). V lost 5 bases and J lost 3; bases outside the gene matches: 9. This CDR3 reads CASSLFGGGGTDTQYF. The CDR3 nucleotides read TGTGCCAGCAGCCTCTTCGGCGGGGGGGGTACAGATACGCAGTATTTT. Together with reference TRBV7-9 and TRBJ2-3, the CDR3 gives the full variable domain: DTGVSQNPRHKITKRGQNVTFRCDPISEHNRLYWYRQTLGQGPEFLTYFQNEAQLEKSRLLSDRFSAERPKGSFSTLEIQRTEQGDSAMYLCASSLFGGGGTDTQYFGPGTRLTVL.

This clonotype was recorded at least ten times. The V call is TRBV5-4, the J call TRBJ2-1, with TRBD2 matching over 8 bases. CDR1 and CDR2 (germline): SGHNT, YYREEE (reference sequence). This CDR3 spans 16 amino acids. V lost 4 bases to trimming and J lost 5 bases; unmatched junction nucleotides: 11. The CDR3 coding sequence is TGTGCCAGCAGCCCGCAGATAGCGGGAAGGAACAATGAGCAGTTCTTC. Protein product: CASSPQIAGRNNEQFF.

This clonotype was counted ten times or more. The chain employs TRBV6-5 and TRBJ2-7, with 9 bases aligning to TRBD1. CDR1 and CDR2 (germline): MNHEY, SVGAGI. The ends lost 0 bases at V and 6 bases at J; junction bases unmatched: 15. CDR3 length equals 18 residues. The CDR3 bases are TGTGCCAGCAGTTACTCGCGCAGGCACAGAGGGACAGGGTCCGAGCAGTACTTC. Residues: CASSYSRRHRGTGSEQYF.

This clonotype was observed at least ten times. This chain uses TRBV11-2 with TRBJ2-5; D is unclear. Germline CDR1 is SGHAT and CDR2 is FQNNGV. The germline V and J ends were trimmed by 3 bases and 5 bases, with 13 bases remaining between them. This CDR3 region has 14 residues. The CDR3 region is CASSFSISSETQYF. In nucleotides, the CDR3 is TGTGCCAGCAGCTTTTCCATATCTTCTGAGACCCAGTACTTC.